These 11 T cell receptor beta chains originate from one sample sequenced in a study of glioma-infiltrating T cells after dendritic cell vaccination. Method: immunoSEQ multiplex PCR; TCRdb's copy keeps in-frame clones and lacks some. The table includes more than 55,000 clones, roughly 84% detected once. Described time point: after dendritic cell vaccination, including at tumor progression/relapse. Sequencing used blood, obtained after dendritic cell vaccination. These receptors came from a human donor with glioblastoma.

V is TRBV4-1 and J is TRBJ2-7, with D tentatively TRBD2 (6 bases). The CDR3 is made up of 14 amino acids. V lost 4 bases to trimming and J lost 3 bases, with 13 bases between them. CDR1 and CDR2 (germline): MGHRA, YSYEKL. The CDR3 DNA is TGCGCCAGCAGCCGGAGGGGTCTGGACTACGAGCAGTACTTC. This gives the protein CASSRRGLDYEQYF.

The gene calls are TRBV27 and TRBJ2-5, with 9 positions matching TRBD2. Germline CDR1 is MNHEY and CDR2 is SMNVEV (reference sequence). The CDR3 has 14 amino acids. J lost 4 bases, V lost 2 bases, and 2 bases had no gene match. CDR3 sequence reads: CASSLGTSRETQYF. The CDR3 DNA reads as TGTGCCAGCAGTTTAGGGACTAGCCGAGAGACCCAGTACTTC.

CDR3 residues: CASSTGGAYNEQFF. Here the CDR3 DNA reads TGTGCCAGCTCGACAGGGGGCGCCTACAATGAGCAGTTCTTC. V is TRBV18 and J is TRBJ2-1, with TRBD1 identical over 10 bases. After removal of 6 bases from V and 2 bases from J, the junction contained 1 base not matched to a gene. This CDR3 has 14 residues. Germline loops: CDR1 KGHSH, CDR2 LQKENI.

V and J are TRBV30 and TRBJ2-1, with no clear D. The CDR3 extends over 13 amino acids. CDR1 and CDR2 from the germline V gene are GTSNPN and SVGIG (reference sequence). Trimming took off 0 bases at V and 7 bases at J, with 10 bases between the two ends. In DNA, the CDR3 is TGTGCCTGGAGTGTATCGCCGACTAATGAGCAGTTCTTC. This sequence encodes CAWSVSPTNEQFF.

The chain combines TRBV30 with TRBJ1-2, with no clear D. Germline CDR1 is GTSNPN and CDR2 is SVGIG (reference sequence). Trimming left V 2 bases short and J 8 bases short, with 12 bases between. This CDR3 is built from 12 residues. This CDR3 is CAWSPYFAGYTF. Written as DNA, the CDR3 is TGTGCCTGGAGTCCCTACTTCGCCGGCTACACCTTC.

This clone was recorded once. This chain joins TRBV5-1 and TRBJ1-1; D gene unclear. This CDR3 has 12 residues. Trimming shortened V by 2 bases and J by 7 bases, and 9 bases separated the two germline ends. Germline lookup yields CDR1 SGHRS and CDR2 YFSETQ. The CDR3 DNA reads TGCGCCAGCAGCTTCACCGGGGTTGAAGCTTTCTTT. This sequence encodes CASSFTGVEAFF.

This chain connects TRBV10-3 to TRBJ2-1; 9 nucleotides align to TRBD1. Trimming removed 5 bases from V and 0 bases from J; junction bases left unmatched: 2. Germline CDR1 is ENHRY and CDR2 is SYGVKD. There are 15 residues in the CDR3. The CDR3 coding sequence is TGTGCCATCAGTTTGACAGGGGGCTCCTACAATGAGCAGTTCTTC. It codes for CAISLTGGSYNEQFF.

V gene TRBV5-5 combines with J gene TRBJ2-2; no clear D gene. Germline V gene lookup returns CDR1 SGHKS and CDR2 YYEKEE (reference sequence). Trimming cost V 1 base and J 4 bases, with 5 bases left between them. There are 13 residues in the CDR3. The chain's CDR3 is CASSLSITGELFF. The CDR3 region has the DNA TGTGCCAGCAGCTTGTCTATCACCGGGGAGCTGTTTTTT.

The CDR3 spells CASRLPGTATNEKLFF. Here the CDR3 DNA reads TGTGCCAGCAGGCTCCCCGGGACAGCAACTAATGAAAAACTGTTTTTT. The gene calls are TRBV2 and TRBJ1-4, with TRBD1 identical over 7 bases. V lost 6 bases and J lost 0; bases outside the gene matches: 7. Looked up from germline, CDR1 is SNHLY and CDR2 is FYNNEI. The CDR3 spans 16 residues.

The V and J genes are TRBV5-1 and TRBJ1-4; TRBD1 aligns across 9 bases. J was trimmed by 2 bases and V by 5 bases; bases with no gene match: 7. The CDR3 covers 16 residues. The germline CDR1 and CDR2 sequences are SGHRS and YFSETQ. Written as DNA, the CDR3 is TGCGCCAGCAGGCCCGGGACAGGGTCCACTAATGAAAAACTGTTTTTT. Its protein is CASRPGTGSTNEKLFF.

The V call is TRBV14, the J call TRBJ2-7; 12 nucleotides align to TRBD2. Germline values: CDR1 SGHDN, CDR2 FVKESK. After removal of 2 bases from V and 7 bases from J, the junction contained 15 bases not matched to a gene. This CDR3 comprises 18 residues. This chain's CDR3 is CASSQSRGLAGRLGEQYF. The CDR3 DNA reads as TGTGCCAGCAGCCAATCACGCGGACTAGCGGGGCGCCTTGGGGAGCAGTACTTC.